One and the same sample provided the 25 T cell receptor beta chains below, sequenced in a study of monozygotic twins with inflammatory bowel disease (dated by TCRdb to about 2019). The library was prepared using 5' RACE. The sequencer was an Illumina HiSeq 2500. The reads went through TCRdb reprocessing, and each CDR3 protein sequence gets one entry with no DNA. Per the sample table, the count is about 300,000 distinct CDR3 sequences. The ten most abundant clones make up roughly 5.3% of the sample. Sequenced sample: blood. These receptors all come from a human donor with ulcerative colitis or Crohn's disease, or a healthy co-twin of an affected twin (not recorded which).

This chain uses TRBV5-6 with TRBJ1-4. The CDR3 is made up of 12 amino acids. Germline V gives CDR1 SGHDT, CDR2 YYEEEE. CDR3 protein: CASSSSGGRSLF. The full variable domain, rest sourced from reference TRBV5-6 and TRBJ1-4, is DAGVTQSPTHLIKTRGQQVTLRCSPKSGHDTVSWYQQALGQGPQFIFQYYEEEERQRGNFPDRFSGHQFPNYSSELNVNALLLGDSALYLCASSSSGGRSLFGSGTQLSVL.

CDR3 sequence reads: CSARAGTSGIDEQYF. This sequence joins TRBV20-1 and TRBJ2-7; the D call of TRBD2 rests on TCRdb alone, since no DNA is present to check it. This CDR3 is 15 amino acids long. CDR1 is DFQATT and CDR2 is SNEGSKA in the germline V gene (reference sequence).

This chain links TRBV28 with TRBJ2-2. The CDR3 totals 13 residues. In germline, CDR1 is MDHEN, CDR2 SYDVKM. The CDR3 is CASVRENTGELFF.

The CDR3 sequence is CASSRLAGPAGELFF. The gene calls are TRBV12-3 or TRBV12-4 and TRBJ2-2; absent DNA, TCRdb's TRBD2 call cannot be checked. This CDR3 has 15 amino acids.

The gene calls are TRBV12-3 or TRBV12-4 and TRBJ1-1; TCRdb returns TRBD1, unconfirmable since there is no DNA. The CDR3 loop spans 12 amino acids. The chain's CDR3 is CASSRRSLEAFF.

V usage is TRBV27 and J usage is TRBJ2-4; checking the TCRdb D call of TRBD2 is not possible without DNA. In germline, CDR1 is MNHEY, CDR2 SMNVEV (reference sequence). The CDR3 has 16 amino acids. The CDR3 loop is CASSPRTSGGNGIQYF.

This rearrangement joins TRBV9 to TRBJ2-1. The germline CDR1 and CDR2 sequences are SGDLS and YYNGEE. The CDR3 totals 12 residues. This CDR3 is CASSVGVGDQFF.

CDR3 in amino acids: CASSLAGSGGQETQYF. The chain links TRBV7-7 to TRBJ2-5; the D call of TRBD2 rests on TCRdb alone, since no DNA is present to check it. Germline assignment: CDR1 SSHAT and CDR2 FNYEAQ (reference sequence). The CDR3 is 16 residues long.

The chain combines TRBV18 with TRBJ2-7; the D call of TRBD1 rests on TCRdb alone, since no DNA is present to check it. The germline CDR1 and CDR2 sequences are KGHSH and LQKENI. The CDR3 loop spans 14 amino acids. CDR3 sequence: CASSLGDRNYEQYF.

This chain connects TRBV12-3 or TRBV12-4 to TRBJ2-1. This CDR3 contains 15 residues. The CDR3: CASNLPLAADNEQFF.

The chain recombines TRBV18 with TRBJ2-3; TCRdb's D gene call, TRBD1, goes unchecked for lack of DNA. The CDR3 runs 15 residues. The germline V gene has CDR1 KGHSH and CDR2 LQKENI. The CDR3: CASLKLGRSTDTQYF.

The rearrangement uses TRBV18 and TRBJ1-2; TCRdb selects TRBD1, and the lack of DNA leaves this call unchecked. This CDR3 is built from 14 residues. Germline V gives CDR1 KGHSH, CDR2 LQKENI. CDR3 protein: CASSQAQGRDGYTF.

V and J are TRBV5-1 and TRBJ2-1; TCRdb lists TRBD2, though no DNA is available to test this call. CDR1 SGHRS and CDR2 YFSETQ come from the germline V gene. There are 12 residues in the CDR3. CDR3 loop: CASRLAENEQFF.

The chain carries TRBV18 and TRBJ1-1. Germline V CDR1 and CDR2: KGHSH, LQKENI. The CDR3 runs to 16 residues. The CDR3 protein is CASSPPSQRTNTEAFF.

The CDR3 here is CASIGVMDVSGELFF. The gene calls are TRBV12-3 or TRBV12-4 and TRBJ2-2. The CDR3 totals 15 residues.

The CDR3 region is CAIRPTSSQETQYF. The chain recombines TRBV10-3 with TRBJ2-5; TCRdb's D call, TRBD2, is unchecked because there is no DNA. Germline CDR1 reads ENHRY; CDR2 reads SYGVKD. There are 14 residues in the CDR3.

V and J are TRBV6-1 and TRBJ1-5. The CDR3 is made up of 13 amino acids. Germline lookup yields CDR1 MNHNS and CDR2 SASEGT. CDR3 loop: CASSEIENQPQHF.

This chain uses TRBV28 with TRBJ2-3; TCRdb indicates TRBD1, and absent DNA this call remains unverified. This CDR3 has 15 amino acids. Germline V gene lookup returns CDR1 MDHEN and CDR2 SYDVKM. The CDR3 loop is CASSTRTGGLDTQYF.

The V gene is TRBV4-3, the J gene TRBJ1-4. From germline, CDR1 is LGHNA and CDR2 YSLEER. There are 14 residues in the CDR3. CDR3 loop: CASSAGGWGEKLFF.

The chain carries TRBV29-1 and TRBJ2-4; TCRdb's assignment of TRBD1 cannot be checked, as there is no DNA. CDR1 is SQVTM and CDR2 is ANQGSEA in the germline V gene. The CDR3 runs 13 residues. This chain's CDR3 is CSVESGSKNIQYF.

The CDR3 spells CSAREGLNTEAFF. This chain joins TRBV20-1 and TRBJ1-1; checking the TCRdb D call of TRBD1 is not possible without DNA. Germline CDR1 is DFQATT and CDR2 is SNEGSKA (reference sequence). The CDR3 has 13 amino acids.

The chain joins TRBV7-2 to TRBJ2-1; TCRdb's D call of TRBD2 is untestable without DNA. The CDR3 is 13 residues long. CDR1 and CDR2 (germline): SGHTA, FQGNSA. The CDR3 spells CASRLTGGGEQFF.

J is TRBJ1-3 and V is TRBV7-2. The CDR3 extends over 14 amino acids. Germline V gene lookup returns CDR1 SGHTA and CDR2 FQGNSA. CDR3 sequence: CASSRQSSGNTIYF. The full variable domain, its missing parts supplied by reference TRBV7-2 and TRBJ1-3, is GAGVSQSPSNKVTEKGKDVELRCDPISGHTALYWYRQSLGQGLEFLIYFQGNSAPDKSGLPSDRFSAERTGGSVSTLTIQRTQQEDSAVYLCASSRQSSGNTIYFGEGSWLTVV.

The V gene is TRBV6-6, the J gene TRBJ2-2. Germline assignment: CDR1 MNHNY and CDR2 SVGAGI (reference sequence). The CDR3 covers 14 residues. CDR3 in amino acids: CASSYTGPAGELFF.

The gene calls are TRBV6-1 and TRBJ2-3; TCRdb designates TRBD2, a call that cannot be tested without DNA. The CDR3 has 17 amino acids. Germline V gene data show CDR1 as MNHNS and CDR2 as SASEGT. The CDR3 loop is CASSPQGAGGWGDTQYF.